This T cell receptor (beta chain) was documented in a study of shared T cell receptors in the human thymus. Trimming took 0 bases from V and 12 from J, leaving 17 bases between them. This CDR3 contains 13 residues. CDR1 is GTSNPN and CDR2 is SVGIG in the germline V gene (reference sequence). The method was immunoSEQ multiplex PCR; TCRdb's version includes in-frame clones alone and lacks a portion of them. The table records some 640,000 clones, around 87% of them present only once. This sample also appeared in a second study, on human thymus T cells. That study reports: Thymus specimens were resections from corrective heart surgery. V and J gene usage appeared biased in thymic and blood repertoires. Thymic TCR repertoires of unrelated people reportedly overlapped highly.

Input material: thymocytes. This sequence was found in a boy younger than two with a congenital heart defect. The chain recombines TRBV30 with TRBJ1-1; tentative D call: TRBD1 (6 bases). CDR3 protein: CAWSVRGTSGTFF. The CDR3 DNA follows: TGTGCCTGGAGTGTAAGGGGGACCTCTGGGACTTTCTTT.